A single sample gave rise to the 4 T cell receptor beta chains below, sequenced in a study of regulatory T cells in long-lasting Graves disease. Time point indicated: newly diagnosed GD, antithyroid drugs for less than 3 months. Researchers made the TCR library from RNA that was extracted from PBMCs. Arm-PCR with iRepertoire HTBI primers amplified the CDR3 regions for these TCR beta libraries. TCRdb re-called the multiplex PCR reads with MiXCR, one entry per CDR3 protein. The profile shows approximately 230,000 distinct CDR3 sequences, about 18% of them singletons. The sequencing here drew on peripheral blood mononuclear cells (PBMCs), taken at new diagnosis, from a patient treated with antithyroid drugs. These receptors were taken from a female donor with Graves disease.

A single count supports this clonotype. The chain carries TRBV2 and TRBJ2-7; TRBD2 matches 12 bases. Per germline, CDR1 SNHLY and CDR2 FYNNEI. V gave up 7 bases and J gave up 5 bases; unmatched junction bases: 6. The CDR3 consists of 14 residues. CDR3 nucleotides: TGTGCCAGCATTCGACTAGCGGGAGCTAACGAGCAGTACTTC. As protein: CASIRLAGANEQYF.

The gene calls are TRBV20-1 and TRBJ1-6; perhaps TRBD1 as D (6 bases). The germline CDR1 and CDR2 sequences are DFQATT and SNEGSKA (reference sequence). This CDR3 spans 13 amino acids. Trimming cost V 6 bases and J 5 bases, with 11 bases left between them. The CDR3 loop reads CSARQAHNSPLHF. The CDR3 coding sequence is TGCAGTGCCCGACAGGCACATAATTCACCCCTCCACTTT.

The rearrangement joins TRBV19 to TRBJ2-5; perhaps TRBD1 as D (5 bases). V dropped 1 base and J dropped 5 bases, with 14 bases sitting between them. The CDR3 is made up of 15 amino acids. The germline gives CDR1 LNHDA, CDR2 SQIVND (reference sequence). CDR3 protein: CASSIAQGLLETQYF. The CDR3 DNA follows: TGTGCCAGTAGTATAGCCCAGGGTTTGTTGGAGACCCAGTACTTC.

The rearrangement links TRBV7-2 to TRBJ2-7; D might be TRBD1 (5 bases). This CDR3 has 15 residues. V lost 1 base to trimming and J lost 2 bases, with 12 bases between them. From germline, CDR1 is SGHTA and CDR2 FQGNSA. CDR3 amino acids: CASSLGQGLAYEQYF. The CDR3 DNA follows: TGTGCCAGCAGCTTAGGGCAGGGTCTGGCCTACGAGCAGTACTTC.